This T cell receptor beta chain was sequenced for a study of PD-L1 blockade in urothelial cancer. Study context: Once treatment had started, blood was analyzed at 3 weeks (second dose) and again at 6 weeks. Study-wide results and limits: Pretreatment peripheral blood TCR clonality that fell below the median predicted better survival among the patients studied.

Germline CDR1 is SGHTA and CDR2 is FQGNSA. Trimming stripped 5 bases from V and 5 bases from J, with 15 bases between. The CDR3 loop spans 14 amino acids. This clone was recorded a few times. Its antigen is unknown. Specified time point: peripheral blood 6 weeks after treatment start. Patients' urothelial carcinoma was locally advanced or metastatic. Each patient gave between 1 and 8 samples, pretreatment and on-treatment. This table comes from immunoSEQ multiplex PCR, and its TCRdb copy is limited to in-frame clones, with some not included. The sample has some 120,000 clones, about 83% seen once. This receptor was identified in a man aged 50 to 59 with urothelial cancer. The chain combines TRBV7-2 with TRBJ1-2; D might be TRBD1 (6 bases). The sample in question was PBMCs, obtained around atezolizumab (anti-PD-L1) treatment. This chain's CDR3 is CASSPQGGPYGYTF. DNA for the CDR3: TGTGCCAGCAGCCCCCAAGGGGGACCTTATGGCTACACCTTC.